The clone carrying this T cell receptor (beta chain) occurred a few times. Its antigen is unidentified. This specimen belongs to a study of Graves' ophthalmopathy and Graves' hyperthyroidism. In the study overall: Samples of peripheral blood were obtained at initial diagnosis, prior to treatment of any kind. Study-wide results and caveats: Most clonotypes expanded in thyroid above 0.001 frequency were present in blood too. Classification of ophthalmopathy versus stable hyperthyroidism by a 13-signature model yielded just under 90% sensitivity and roughly 81% specificity.

No progression to ophthalmopathy over 18 months defined stable hyperthyroidism. Amplified TCR beta CDR3 regions were obtained using RNA transcripts as template. HTBI-primed first-round RT-PCR preceded second-round multiplex PCR. TCRdb re-called the multiplex PCR reads with MiXCR, one entry per CDR3 protein. The repertoire holds hundreds of thousands of distinct CDR3 sequences, with 15% as singletons. This TCR was sampled from a woman aged 18-29 years with stable Graves' hyperthyroidism. The sequencing sample was made of peripheral blood.

In DNA, the CDR3 is TGTGCCAGCAGTTCCCTCCCACAAAGGGTCCCCAACCAGCCCCAGCATTTT. It specifies CASSSLPQRVPNQPQHF. The rearrangement joins TRBV6-5 to TRBJ1-5; D uncertain. V was cut by 4 bases and J by 7 bases, with 23 bases left in between. The CDR3 extends over 17 amino acids. Per germline, CDR1 MNHEY and CDR2 SVGAGI.